The 13 T cell receptor beta chains in this list originate from one sample, sequenced in a study of T cell responses to AZD1222 COVID-19 vaccine. TCRdb's table, derived via immunoSEQ multiplex PCR, lists solely in-frame clones and lacks some. The specimen's table records 150,000 or so clones. Source material: peripheral blood. These TCRs come from an adult in good health.

V usage is TRBV4-1 and J usage is TRBJ1-2; 12 nucleotides align to TRBD1. The CDR3 has 16 amino acids. The V and J ends lost 5 bases and 5 bases, in that order; junction bases with no gene match: 9. Per the germline V gene, CDR1 is MGHRA and CDR2 is YSYEKL. As DNA, the CDR3 is TGCGCCAGCAGCAAACCCGGGACAGGGGGCGCGTATGGCTACACCTTC. This translates into CASSKPGTGGAYGYTF.

The chain employs TRBV13 and TRBJ1-1, with a tentative D call TRBD1 (5 bases). The ends were cut back, 0 bases at V and 1 base at J, with 12 bases in the middle. The CDR3 runs 16 residues. Germline V CDR1 and CDR2: PRHDT, FYEKMQ (reference sequence). The CDR3 DNA reads TGTGCCAGCAGCTTAGGAGGAAGGGGTAGGAACACTGAAGCTTTCTTT. This gives the protein CASSLGGRGRNTEAFF.

The V call is TRBV4-2, the J call TRBJ2-2; 10 bases map to TRBD2. J gave up 7 bases and V 1 base, and 6 bases lay outside the gene matches. CDR1 is LGHNA and CDR2 is YNFKEQ in the germline V gene. The CDR3 length is 16 residues. CDR3 protein: CASSQGSGGAIGELFF. The CDR3 DNA is TGTGCCAGCAGCCAAGGGAGCGGGGGGGCCATCGGGGAGCTGTTTTTT.

The CDR3 protein is CASSLGGVSPLHF. The CDR3 region has the DNA TGTGCCAGCAGCTTGGGGGGCGTTTCACCCCTCCACTTT. This chain uses TRBV11-3 with TRBJ1-6; tentatively, D is TRBD1 (6 bases). Germline V gene sequence: CDR1 SGHNT, CDR2 YENEEA. V dropped 3 bases and J dropped 9 bases, with 9 bases sitting between them. The CDR3 consists of 13 residues.

CDR3 protein: CASSQRTGSGNTIYF. In DNA form, the CDR3 reads TGTGCCAGCAGCCAAAGGACAGGATCTGGAAACACCATATATTTT. V usage is TRBV7-2 and J usage is TRBJ1-3; 7 bases are a match to TRBD1. The germline V gene has CDR1 SGHTA and CDR2 FQGNSA. The CDR3 covers 15 residues. V lost 5 bases, J lost 1 base, and 5 bases stayed unmatched.

The rearrangement joins TRBV27 to TRBJ1-4, with no clear D. The length of the CDR3 is 12 residues. Germline V gives CDR1 MNHEY, CDR2 SMNVEV (reference sequence). Trimming cost V 6 bases and J 0 bases, with 2 bases left between them. CDR3 in amino acids: CASRTTNEKLFF. The CDR3 region has the DNA TGTGCCAGCAGAACAACTAATGAAAAACTGTTTTTT.

V is TRBV12-3 or TRBV12-4 and J is TRBJ1-5; D gene unclear. The CDR3 has 12 residues. V was trimmed by 2 bases and J by 5 bases, leaving 4 bases between them. The CDR3 is CASSLSHQPQHF. In nucleotides, the CDR3 is TGTGCCAGCAGTTTAAGTCATCAGCCCCAGCATTTT.

This chain uses TRBV28 with TRBJ2-5; the D gene is possibly TRBD2 (5 bases). The germline CDR1 and CDR2 sequences are MDHEN and SYDVKM. The CDR3 is made up of 14 amino acids. Between the trimmed V and J ends, which lost 8 bases and 2 bases, there was a span of 15 bases. The CDR3: CASSLPGKQETQYF. DNA for the CDR3: TGTGCCAGCTCCCTCCCGGGGAAACAAGAGACCCAGTACTTC.

This rearrangement joins TRBV5-6 to TRBJ1-5; 7 bases match TRBD1. Looked up from germline, CDR1 is SGHDT and CDR2 is YYEEEE. The V gene end was trimmed by 4 bases and the J gene end by 0 bases; junction bases not matched to a gene: 4. The CDR3 length is 15 residues. The CDR3 sequence: CASSGGQASNQPQHF. In DNA, the CDR3 is TGTGCCAGCAGCGGTGGACAGGCTAGCAATCAGCCCCAGCATTTT.

The chain joins TRBV5-1 to TRBJ1-3, with 8 bases that match TRBD1. This CDR3 is 17 amino acids long. Per germline, CDR1 SGHRS and CDR2 YFSETQ. V was clipped by 1 base and J by 0 bases; unmatched bases: 6. CDR3 amino acids: CASSLLGQDSSGNTIYF. The DNA of the CDR3 is TGCGCCAGCAGCTTGCTGGGACAGGACAGCTCTGGAAACACCATATATTTT. Full variable domain (rest looked up from reference TRBV5-1 and TRBJ1-3): KAGVTQTPRYLIKTRGQQVTLSCSPISGHRSVSWYQQTPGQGLQFLFEYFSETQRNKGNFPGRFSGRQFSNSRSEMNVSTLELGDSALYLCASSLLGQDSSGNTIYFGEGSWLTVV.

This CDR3 is CASSQGDRGRSTEAFF. In nucleotides, the CDR3 is TGTGCCAGCAGCCAGGGGGACAGGGGGCGCAGCACTGAAGCTTTCTTT. The chain employs TRBV3-1 (or the pseudogene TRBV3-2) and TRBJ1-1; 12 bases map to TRBD1. V shed 3 bases, J shed 4 bases, and the junction held 6 bases outside the gene matches. The V gene's germline CDR1 is LGHDT and CDR2 YNNKEL (reference sequence). This CDR3 is built from 16 residues.

This chain uses TRBV7-2 with TRBJ1-2, with D maybe TRBD1 (5 bases). Trimming removed 1 base from V and 7 bases from J, with 13 bases in between. This CDR3 contains 14 residues. From germline, CDR1 is SGHTA and CDR2 FQGNSA. CDR3 DNA sequence: TGTGCCAGCAGCTTAGTGGCAGGGACGGCTGGCTACACCTTC. Translating it yields CASSLVAGTAGYTF.

V and J are TRBV19 and TRBJ1-2; D may be TRBD1 (5 bases). Germline lookup yields CDR1 LNHDA and CDR2 SQIVND (reference sequence). The CDR3 totals 14 residues. V dropped 3 bases and J dropped 4 bases, with 12 bases sitting between them. The CDR3 region has the DNA TGTGCCAGTAGTATCTCAGGGTGGGGCTATGGCTACACCTTC. Translated, it gives CASSISGWGYGYTF.